The 6 T cell receptor beta chains given below trace back to one sample, sequenced in a study of T cells after yellow fever vaccination. TCRdb reprocessed the 5' RACE reads with MiXCR, giving one entry per CDR3 protein. This sample has around 320,000 distinct CDR3 sequences, with 8.7% found just once. The material sequenced was CD4+ T cells sorted from PBMCs, taken 5 days after the yellow fever booster vaccination. The receptors stem from a man aged 18 to 29 who received the YFV17D yellow fever vaccine.

This sequence joins TRBV19 and TRBJ2-6, with D maybe TRBD1 (5 bases). This CDR3 is built from 15 residues. The V end lost 2 bases, the J end lost 2 bases, and 7 bases lay between the germline ends. Germline CDR1 and CDR2: LNHDA and SQIVND (reference sequence). CDR3 loop: CASSIPRAGANVLTF. The CDR3 DNA sequence: TGTGCCAGTAGTATACCCAGGGCTGGGGCCAACGTCCTGACTTTC.

This clonotype was counted at least ten times. The chain couples TRBV7-2 to TRBJ2-7; D might be TRBD1 or TRBD2, each matching 5 bases. From germline, CDR1 is SGHTA and CDR2 FQGNSA. The V end lost 3 bases, the J end lost 2 bases, and 8 bases lay between the germline ends. This CDR3 spans 13 amino acids. The CDR3 region has the DNA TGTGCCAGCAGCTTGCAGGGAGCCTACGAGCAGTACTTC. Translating gives CASSLQGAYEQYF.

This clonotype has just a few counts. The chain has TRBV29-1 and TRBJ2-6; D uncertain. Trimming stripped 4 bases from V and 3 bases from J, with 10 bases between. CDR3 length: 14 amino acids. The germline V gene has CDR1 SQVTM and CDR2 ANQGSEA. CDR3 sequence reads: CSVGTDVGANVLTF. The CDR3 DNA reads as TGCAGCGTTGGCACCGATGTTGGGGCCAACGTCCTGACTTTC.

This clonotype has only a few counts. The chain employs TRBV20-1 and TRBJ2-7, with TRBD2 matching over 7 bases. Germline V gives CDR1 DFQATT, CDR2 SNEGSKA (reference sequence). CDR3 length: 12 residues. Trimming removed 5 bases from V and 7 bases from J; junction bases left unmatched: 8. The CDR3 sequence: CSAFSGVGEQYF. The CDR3 nucleotides read TGCAGTGCTTTCAGCGGGGTTGGGGAGCAGTACTTC.

This clonotype was counted many times. The rearrangement links TRBV11-2 to TRBJ2-1, with D tentatively TRBD1 or TRBD2 (6 bases each). V dropped 3 bases and J dropped 6 bases, with 15 bases sitting between them. Looked up from germline, CDR1 is SGHAT and CDR2 is FQNNGV. The CDR3 spans 15 residues. The CDR3 sequence is CASSFRGVTTNEQFF. The CDR3 DNA sequence: TGTGCCAGCAGCTTTAGGGGGGTGACTACCAATGAGCAGTTCTTC.

This clonotype has a count of ten or more. The chain links TRBV12-3 or TRBV12-4 to TRBJ2-2, with D possibly being TRBD1 (5 bases). The CDR3 has 15 amino acids. V shed 3 bases and J shed 0 bases, with 8 bases lying between them. CDR3 DNA: TGTGCCAGCAGTTTCAGGGTGACGAACACCGGGGAGCTGTTTTTT. This sequence encodes CASSFRVTNTGELFF.